What follows is one TCR beta chain and its context. This entry belongs to a study of blood T cell repertoires in COVID-19. Across the whole study: Samples of COVID-19 (acute and convalescent) were obtained from the United States, Italy and Spain. PBMCs, B-cell-depleted T cells, or T cells were the source of the cDNA or gDNA that made up the material.

Germline CDR1 is MNHEY and CDR2 is SVGEGT. CDR3 size: 14 residues. The V and J ends lost 5 bases and 2 bases, in that order; junction bases with no gene match: 3. In the original workflow: It was from reference gene primer amplification that nucleated cell counts were estimated. Assay used: immunoSEQ multiplex PCR; TCRdb lists only in-frame clones, some missing. V, J and clone size were drawn from that table, and D and trimming were deduced from the DNA. The profile shows about 160,000 clones, 84% of them singletons. Categorization into cohorts depended on clinical history that participants reported. Sequencing input: PBMCs or T cells enriched from blood (not recorded which). The clonotype comes from a woman in her fifties or sixties who had recovered from COVID-19. The V gene is TRBV6-2 or TRBV6-3, the J gene TRBJ2-1; 7 bases match TRBD1. The CDR3 sequence is CASSETGPYNEQFF. CDR3 nucleotide sequence: TGTGCCAGCAGTGAGACAGGGCCCTACAATGAGCAGTTCTTC.